The 27 T cell receptor beta chains below were found in one sample sequenced in a study of blood T cells in healthy people across ages. The authors ran a second PCR of about 6 to 11 cycles using a sample-barcoded 5' primer and a J-beta primer mix. In TCRdb, the 5' RACE reads were re-called with MiXCR into one record per CDR3 protein. Of 2 million or so distinct CDR3 sequences listed, just under 50% are singletons. Sequencing was carried out using blood. These receptors came from a woman aged 40 to 50 in good health.

In regard to this clonotype: The junction and the germline gene differ at one end; a read error may be behind it. The J gene is TRBJ2-3, the V gene TRBV4-1; 9 nucleotides line up with TRBD2. CDR3 size: 16 residues. CDR1 is MGHRA and CDR2 is YSYEKL in the germline V gene. The DNA for the CDR3 is TGCGCCGGCAGCCAAGTTGCGGGGGGGAGCACAGATACGCAGTATTTT. It encodes CAGSQVAGGSTDTQYF.

The V and J genes are TRBV20-1 and TRBJ2-5; the match to TRBD2 covers 10 bases. V trimming: 6 bases; J trimming: 11 bases; junction bases outside the gene matches: 15. From germline, CDR1 is DFQATT and CDR2 SNEGSKA (reference sequence). The CDR3 has 14 amino acids. The CDR3 spells CSAVGLAESNEQYF. As DNA, the CDR3 is TGCAGTGCCGTTGGACTAGCGGAAAGCAATGAGCAGTACTTC.

The chain links TRBV2 to TRBJ2-4; tentatively, D is TRBD2 (6 bases). The CDR3 is 15 amino acids. Trimming removed 2 bases from V and 10 bases from J, with 18 bases in between. Germline lookup yields CDR1 SNHLY and CDR2 FYNNEI. This CDR3 is CASSEWGEQERIQYF. CDR3 bases: TGTGCCAGCAGTGAATGGGGGGAACAGGAACGGATTCAGTACTTC.

The V call is TRBV6-2 or TRBV6-3, the J call TRBJ1-1, with TRBD1 identical over 8 bases. The V segment lost 2 bases and the J segment 2 bases; nucleotides outside the gene matches: 4. The CDR3 loop spans 15 amino acids. From germline, CDR1 is MNHEY and CDR2 SVGEGT. The CDR3 here is CASSYPDRVNTEAFF. CDR3 DNA sequence: TGTGCCAGCAGTTACCCGGACAGGGTCAACACTGAAGCTTTCTTT.

The gene calls are TRBV24-1 and TRBJ2-5; D is possibly TRBD1 (6 bases). CDR1 KGHDR and CDR2 SFDVKD come from the germline V gene. The CDR3 totals 15 residues. The V gene lost 3 bases and the J gene lost 5 bases, with 15 bases spanning the gap. The CDR3 here is CATSDPTGPGETQYF. Here the CDR3 DNA reads TGTGCCACCAGTGATCCGACAGGCCCCGGGGAGACCCAGTACTTC.

This sequence joins TRBV2 and TRBJ2-1, with no clear D. The CDR3 totals 16 residues. Looked up from germline, CDR1 is SNHLY and CDR2 is FYNNEI. The ends were cut back, 6 bases at V and 0 bases at J, with 15 bases in the middle. CDR3 protein: CASSRLEADSYNEQFF. The CDR3 DNA is TGTGCCAGCAGCCGCCTAGAGGCGGACTCCTACAATGAGCAGTTCTTC. Looking up the rest from reference TRBV2 and TRBJ2-1 gives the full variable domain: EPEVTQTPSHQVTQMGQEVILRCVPISNHLYFYWYRQILGQKVEFLVSFYNNEISEKSEIFDDQFSVERPDGSNFTLKIRSTKLEDSAMYFCASSRLEADSYNEQFFGPGTRLTVL.

The chain joins TRBV13 to TRBJ2-3; D could derive from TRBD1 or TRBD2 (6 bases each). There are 16 residues in the CDR3. V dropped 5 bases and J dropped 2 bases, with 17 bases sitting between them. The germline V gene encodes CDR1 PRHDT and CDR2 FYEKMQ (reference sequence). DNA for the CDR3: TGTGCCAGCAGCGAAAACAGGGAGGTCCCCACAGATACGCAGTATTTT. Protein sequence: CASSENREVPTDTQYF.

This chain connects TRBV20-1 to TRBJ2-5; 9 positions agree with TRBD1. After removal of 4 bases from V and 5 bases from J, the junction contained 8 bases not matched to a gene. Germline V gene lookup returns CDR1 DFQATT and CDR2 SNEGSKA (reference sequence). This CDR3 comprises 14 residues. As DNA, the CDR3 is TGCAGTGCTAAGGTTACAGGGGGCGAGGAGACCCAGTACTTC. It is translated as CSAKVTGGEETQYF.

The chain joins TRBV4-3 to TRBJ2-5, with D hard to call. The V gene's germline CDR1 is LGHNA and CDR2 YSLEER. V shed 0 bases and J shed 1 base, with 15 bases lying between them. The CDR3 is 17 amino acids. The CDR3: CASSQDLEGVSQETQYF. The DNA of the CDR3 is TGCGCCAGCAGCCAAGATTTAGAAGGAGTTAGCCAAGAGACCCAGTACTTC.

This clonotype was seen more than once but under ten times. The rearrangement uses TRBV20-1 and TRBJ2-7; 8 bases align to TRBD2. The CDR3 length is 16 residues. The J segment lost 2 bases and the V segment lost 6 bases, leaving 15 bases of the junction unmatched. Germline V gene lookup returns CDR1 DFQATT and CDR2 SNEGSKA (reference sequence). The CDR3 DNA follows: TGCAGTGCCAAGAGGCCTTTGCGGGGGGTTCCCTACGAGCAGTACTTC. Residues: CSAKRPLRGVPYEQYF.

This clonotype was detected a few times. This chain connects TRBV5-1 to TRBJ2-5, with 9 bases that match TRBD1. Germline trimming cut 7 bases from V and 4 bases from J; bases unmatched to any gene: 8. The CDR3 has 14 amino acids. The germline V gene encodes CDR1 SGHRS and CDR2 YFSETQ. The CDR3 nucleotides are TGCGCCAGCCGTTTAGGGACAGGGAGAGAGACCCAGTACTTC. This gives the protein CASRLGTGRETQYF.

CDR3 sequence: CASSLTLGSGGRRDTQYF. CDR3 sequence (DNA): TGTGCCAGCAGCTTAACGTTGGGATCCGGGGGCCGGAGAGATACGCAGTATTTT. The chain recombines TRBV7-3 with TRBJ2-3; tentatively, D is TRBD1 or TRBD2 (6 bases each). The ends were cut back, 0 bases at V and 5 bases at J, with 21 bases in the middle. The germline V gene has CDR1 SGHTA and CDR2 FQGTGA. CDR3 length: 18 amino acids.

This clonotype was picked up a small number of times. The chain has TRBV7-3 and TRBJ2-5; D is undetermined. The germline V gene encodes CDR1 SGHTA and CDR2 FQGTGA. CDR3 length: 13 amino acids. V lost 3 bases and J lost 3, with 8 bases in between. The CDR3 DNA reads TGTGCCAGCAGCTTGAAGGCAGAAGAGACCCAGTACTTC. Its translation is CASSLKAEETQYF. Full variable domain (outside the CDR3, taken from reference TRBV7-3 and TRBJ2-5): GAGVSQTPSNKVTEKGKYVELRCDPISGHTALYWYRQSLGQGPEFLIYFQGTGAADDSGLPNDRFFAVRPEGSVSTLKIQRTERGDSAVYLCASSLKAEETQYFGPGTRLLVL.

The rearrangement links TRBV20-1 to TRBJ1-6, with 11 bases aligning to TRBD1. V trimming: 3 bases; J trimming: 1 base; junction bases outside the gene matches: 11. Germline loops: CDR1 DFQATT, CDR2 SNEGSKA (reference sequence). The CDR3 is made up of 19 amino acids. CDR3 residues: CSASPGRGTGGSYNSPLHF. The CDR3 nucleotides are TGCAGTGCTAGCCCGGGACGGGGGACAGGGGGGTCCTATAATTCACCCCTCCACTTT.

The chain couples TRBV9 to TRBJ2-1; a weak D match, TRBD2 (6 bases). This CDR3 contains 14 residues. Trimming took 0 bases from V and 8 from J, leaving 12 bases between them. Looked up from germline, CDR1 is SGDLS and CDR2 is YYNGEE. In DNA form, the CDR3 reads TGTGCCAGCAGCGTAGCCACTAGCTTCCATGAGCAGTTCTTC. Protein sequence: CASSVATSFHEQFF.

The chain couples TRBV20-1 to TRBJ1-2; D call uncertain. This CDR3 is 13 amino acids long. Germline-derived CDR1 and CDR2 are DFQATT and SNEGSKA (reference sequence). The V and J ends lost 7 bases and 2 bases respectively, with 14 bases between them. The CDR3 region is CSGRSRSNYGYTF. The CDR3 DNA reads as TGCAGTGGCAGGAGCCGGTCCAACTATGGCTACACCTTC.

The J gene is TRBJ2-3, the V gene TRBV7-2; D perhaps matches TRBD2 (6 bases). This CDR3 spans 15 amino acids. Germline assignment: CDR1 SGHTA and CDR2 FQGNSA. Between the trimmed V and J ends, which lost 1 base and 2 bases, there was a span of 10 bases. CDR3 protein: CASSLGAGITDTQYF. DNA of the CDR3: TGTGCCAGCAGCTTAGGCGCGGGAATCACAGATACGCAGTATTTT.

The chain combines TRBV3-1 with TRBJ2-3, with 7 bases identical to TRBD2. The CDR3 loop spans 16 amino acids. Germline CDR1 reads LGHDT; CDR2 reads YNNKEL (reference sequence). J gave up 3 bases and V 4 bases, and 10 bases lay outside the gene matches. The CDR3 nucleotides read TGTGCCAGCAGCCCGCAGACTAGCCGGCGAACAGATACGCAGTATTTT. It yields the protein CASSPQTSRRTDTQYF.

The CDR3 loop is CASSYPAGETQYF. CDR3 in DNA: TGTGCCAGCAGTTACCCGGCTGGAGAGACCCAGTACTTC. This chain joins TRBV12-3 or TRBV12-4 and TRBJ2-5; no clear D gene. V lost 4 bases, J lost 4 bases, and 10 bases lay in between. CDR3 size: 13 residues.

The rearrangement uses TRBV9 and TRBJ2-5; weak D call: TRBD2 (6 bases). The CDR3 runs to 13 residues. Looked up from germline, CDR1 is SGDLS and CDR2 is YYNGEE. Deletions cut 2 bases from V and 7 bases from J, with 12 bases between. The CDR3 DNA reads TGTGCCAGCAGCGTCGTCCAGGGAGGGACCCAGTACTTC. Translated, it gives CASSVVQGGTQYF.

The chain combines TRBV4-2 with TRBJ2-1, with D hard to call. With 1 base removed from V and 5 bases from J, the gap between germline ends came to 12 bases. The CDR3 totals 15 residues. The germline gives CDR1 LGHNA, CDR2 YNFKEQ. CDR3 sequence: CASSQGPGSNNEQFF. The CDR3 DNA reads as TGTGCCAGCAGCCAAGGACCTGGAAGCAACAATGAGCAGTTCTTC.

Worth noting for this clonotype: The DNA is left out, because the CDR3 cannot be placed on it with certainty; the CDR3 is given as TCRdb lists it. V and J are TRBV7-5 and TRBJ2-6; the D call of TRBD1 is as the table states it, not checked on the DNA. TRBV7-5 is annotated as a pseudogene. The CDR3 extends over 20 residues, inclusive of both ends. CDR3 sequence: CISVPEDNRVLPSGANVLTF.

The CDR3, as DNA: TGTGCCAGCAGCCGCAGCTCTTTGAACACTGAAGCTTTCTTT. Translation: CASSRSSLNTEAFF. V is TRBV7-2 and J is TRBJ1-1, with D hard to call. CDR1 SGHTA and CDR2 FQGNSA come from the germline V gene. V lost 5 bases and J 0 bases, leaving 10 bases between the germline ends. The CDR3 is 14 residues long.

The chain has TRBV28 and TRBJ1-5; no clear D. The germline gives CDR1 MDHEN, CDR2 SYDVKM. The CDR3 has 16 residues. Trimming took 3 bases from V and 2 from J, leaving 14 bases between them. The CDR3 sequence is CASSLWVGNGNQPQHF. The DNA for the CDR3 is TGTGCCAGCAGTTTGTGGGTAGGGAATGGCAATCAGCCCCAGCATTTT.

This clonotype was detected only a few times. In DNA form, the CDR3 reads TGCGCCAGCAGCCCGGGACTAGCGGGGGGAAACTACAATGAGCAGTTCTTC. It encodes CASSPGLAGGNYNEQFF. This sequence joins TRBV5-1 and TRBJ2-1; 15 bases are shared with TRBD2. Germline trimming cut 4 bases from V and 3 bases from J; bases unmatched to any gene: 5. CDR3 length: 17 amino acids. Germline V gives CDR1 SGHRS, CDR2 YFSETQ.

This clonotype has a handful of counts. V usage is TRBV6-5 and J usage is TRBJ2-5; the D gene is possibly TRBD1 (5 bases). The CDR3 consists of 14 residues. Trimming shortened V by 2 bases and J by 4 bases, and 11 bases separated the two germline ends. In germline, CDR1 is MNHEY, CDR2 SVGAGI. The CDR3 reads CASSYIGARETQYF. The DNA for the CDR3 is TGTGCCAGCAGTTACATAGGGGCACGAGAGACCCAGTACTTC.

This clonotype has more than one count but fewer than ten. The chain joins TRBV29-1 to TRBJ2-1; possible D gene TRBD1, 6 bases. V lost 1 base and J 4 bases, leaving 14 bases between the germline ends. The CDR3 length is 15 residues. Germline assignment: CDR1 SQVTM and CDR2 ANQGSEA. This CDR3 is CSVEGSQGRYNEQFF. The CDR3 DNA follows: TGCAGCGTTGAAGGATCTCAGGGGCGATACAATGAGCAGTTCTTC.